Reported below is one TCR beta chain. Between the trimmed V and J ends, which lost 2 bases and 4 bases, there was a span of 14 bases. The CDR3 sequence is 15 residues long. The germline V gene has CDR1 GTSNPN and CDR2 SVGIG (reference sequence). The record originates from a study of OX40 agonist ivuxolimab in advanced cancers. TCRdb's table, derived via immunoSEQ multiplex PCR, lists solely in-frame clones and lacks some. The table has 35,000 to 55,000 clones, 75% to 85% seen once. The sequence derives from an adult with an advanced solid tumor such as melanoma, head and neck, liver or kidney cancer. This chain links TRBV30 with TRBJ1-4; a weak D match, TRBD1 (6 bases). The material was CD4+ or CD8+ T cells sorted from blood, obtained in a trial of the OX40 agonist ivuxolimab. The CDR3 DNA sequence: TGTGCCTGGAGTCGAGACAGGCTTGGTAATGAAAAACTGTTTTTT. It translates to CAWSRDRLGNEKLFF. Complete variable domain (other parts from reference TRBV30 and TRBJ1-4): SQTIHQWPATLVQPVGSPLSLECTVEGTSNPNLYWYRQAAGRGLQLLFYSVGIGQISSEVPQNLSASRPQDRQFILSSKKLLLSDSGFYLCAWSRDRLGNEKLFFGSGTQLSVL.